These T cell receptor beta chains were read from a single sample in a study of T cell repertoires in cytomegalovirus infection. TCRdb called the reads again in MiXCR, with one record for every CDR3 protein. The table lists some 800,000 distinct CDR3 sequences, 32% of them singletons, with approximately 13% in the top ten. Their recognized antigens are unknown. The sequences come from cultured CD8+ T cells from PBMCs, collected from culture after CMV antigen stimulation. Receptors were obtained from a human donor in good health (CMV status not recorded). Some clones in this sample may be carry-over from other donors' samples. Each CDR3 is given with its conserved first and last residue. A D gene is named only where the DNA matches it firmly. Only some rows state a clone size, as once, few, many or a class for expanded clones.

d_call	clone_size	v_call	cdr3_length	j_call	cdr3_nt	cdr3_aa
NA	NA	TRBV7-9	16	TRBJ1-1	TGTGCCAGCAGCTTACCTTGGACAGAGAAGAACACTGAAGCTTTCTTT	CASSLPWTEKNTEAFF
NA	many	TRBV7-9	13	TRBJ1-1	TGTGCCAGCAGCATGGCTAGGGGGAATGAAGCTTTCTTT	CASSMARGNEAFF
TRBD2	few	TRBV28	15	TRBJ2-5	TGTGCCAGCAGAGAGGCTAGCGGCATTCAAGAGACCCAGTACTTC	CASREASGIQETQYF
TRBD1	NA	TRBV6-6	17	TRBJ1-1	TGTGCCAGCAGTTACTCACGACAGGGGAGGAAGAACACTGAAGCTTTCTTT	CASSYSRQGRKNTEAFF
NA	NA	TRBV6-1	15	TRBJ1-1	TGTGCCAGCAGTGAATGGTTAGGGGTGGACACTGAAGCTTTCTTT	CASSEWLGVDTEAFF
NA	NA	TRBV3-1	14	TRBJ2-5	TGTGCCAGCAGACCTATGTGGACAGATGAGACCCAGTACTTC	CASRPMWTDETQYF
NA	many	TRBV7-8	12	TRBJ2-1	TGTGCCAGCAGCTTAAATATAAATGAGCAGTTCTTC	CASSLNINEQFF
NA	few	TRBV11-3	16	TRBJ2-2	TGTGCCAGCAGCCCACCTGAAGGAGGGCTGACCGGGGAGCTGTTTTTT	CASSPPEGGLTGELFF
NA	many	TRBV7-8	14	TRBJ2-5	TGTGCCAGCAGCCCCCCGGACAAGAGAGAGACCCAGTACTTC	CASSPPDKRETQYF
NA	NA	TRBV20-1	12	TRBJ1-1	TGCAGTGGGCAGGGATTGAACACTGAAGCTTTCTTT	CSGQGLNTEAFF
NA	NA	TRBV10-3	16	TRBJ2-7	TGTGCCATCACCCCCGGACAGCCTACGAGATCCTACGAGCAGTACTTC	CAITPGQPTRSYEQYF
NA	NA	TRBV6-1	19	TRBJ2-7	TGTGCCAGCAGTGAATTCCTGACAGGCATCCTGGGGGGGGGCTACGTGCAGTACTTC	CASSEFLTGILGGGYVQYF
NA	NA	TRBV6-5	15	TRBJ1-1	TGTGCCAGCAGTTACTCGATGCTAGGGTACACTGAAGCTTTCTTT	CASSYSMLGYTEAFF
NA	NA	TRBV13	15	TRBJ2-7	TGTGCCAGCAGCTCCGATGGGAACGGTTTCTACGAGCAGTACTTC	CASSSDGNGFYEQYF
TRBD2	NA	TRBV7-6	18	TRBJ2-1	TGTGTCAGCAGCTCGACTAGCGGGGGGGCCATCATCTACAATGAGCAGTTCTTC	CVSSSTSGGAIIYNEQFF
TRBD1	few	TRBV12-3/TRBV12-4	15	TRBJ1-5	TGTGCCAGCAGCCCTATGGACAGGGGCAGGAGCGCCCAGCATTTT	CASSPMDRGRSAQHF
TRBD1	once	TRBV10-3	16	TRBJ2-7	TGTGCCAGCGGGGACAGGCGTATTACCGGTACCTACGAGCAGTACTTC	CASGDRRITGTYEQYF
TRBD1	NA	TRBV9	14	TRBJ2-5	TGTGCCAGCAGCGTTGGGACAGGGTCAGAGACCCAGTACTTC	CASSVGTGSETQYF
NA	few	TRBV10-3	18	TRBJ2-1	TGTGCCATCAGTGAGTCTCGGATCGGGACTCGACGAGCAAATGAGCAGTTCTTC	CAISESRIGTRRANEQFF
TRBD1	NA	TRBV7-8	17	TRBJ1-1	TGTGCCAGCAGCTTAGCAAGACAGGGACAGTTGAACACTGAAGCTTTCTTT	CASSLARQGQLNTEAFF
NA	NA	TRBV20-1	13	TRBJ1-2	TGCAGTGCCAGGGCGCAGGACAACTATGGCTACACCTTC	CSARAQDNYGYTF
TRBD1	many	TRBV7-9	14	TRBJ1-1	TGTGCCAGCAGTAAGGGGGCACTGAACACTGAAGCTTTCTTT	CASSKGALNTEAFF
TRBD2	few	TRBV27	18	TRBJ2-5	TGTGCCAGCAGTTCCACCGGGACTAGCGGGGGTAGGGTAGAGACCCAGTACTTC	CASSSTGTSGGRVETQYF
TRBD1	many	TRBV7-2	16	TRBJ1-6	TGTGCCTCCGGACAGGGGTCTCCCTTTATGGATTCACCCCTCCACTTT	CASGQGSPFMDSPLHF
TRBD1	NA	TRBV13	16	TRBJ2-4	TGTGCCAGCAGCGGCACAGGGGCGTTAGCCAAAAACATTCAGTACTTC	CASSGTGALAKNIQYF
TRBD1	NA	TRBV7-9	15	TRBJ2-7	TGTGCCAGCAGCCTCGGACAGGGGACACCCTACGAGCAGTACTTC	CASSLGQGTPYEQYF
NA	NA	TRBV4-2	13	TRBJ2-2	TGTGCCGCTGTGGGGCCCAACACCGGGGAGCTGTTTTTT	CAAVGPNTGELFF
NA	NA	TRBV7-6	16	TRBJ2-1	TGTGCCAGCAGCCCATCCGAGGGGGGCCAAAGTCGCGAGCAGTTCTTC	CASSPSEGGQSREQFF
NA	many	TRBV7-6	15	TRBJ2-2	TGTGCCAGCAGCTCCCCCCAGGGCCGGACCGGGGAGCTGTTTTTT	CASSSPQGRTGELFF
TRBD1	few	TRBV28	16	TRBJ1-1	TGTGCCAGCAGTCCAACCTTCGGACAGGGTAGCACTGAAGCTTTCTTT	CASSPTFGQGSTEAFF
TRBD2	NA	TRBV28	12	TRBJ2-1	TGTGCCAGCATGGGAGGGGACAATGAGCAGTTCTTC	CASMGGDNEQFF
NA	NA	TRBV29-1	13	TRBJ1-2	TGCAGCGTTGAAGGGGGTGTTTACTATGGCTACACCTTC	CSVEGGVYYGYTF
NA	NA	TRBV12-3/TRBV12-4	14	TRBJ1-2	TGTGCCAGCAAAAAACCGGGGACCTCCTATGGCTACACCTTC	CASKKPGTSYGYTF
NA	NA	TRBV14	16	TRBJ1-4	TGTGCCAGCAGCCAAGCTACAGGAGCATTTAATGAAAAACTGTTTTTT	CASSQATGAFNEKLFF
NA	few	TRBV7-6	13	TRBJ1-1	TGTGCCAGCAGCTCTCTTCAGGGGACTGAAGCTTTCTTT	CASSSLQGTEAFF
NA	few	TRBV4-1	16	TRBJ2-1	TGCGCCAGCAGCGAACGACCGCCGGGGGCCTACAATGAGCAGTTCTTC	CASSERPPGAYNEQFF
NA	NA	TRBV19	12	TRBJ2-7	TGTGCCACCTCGGTTGGGGCTTACGAGCAGTACTTC	CATSVGAYEQYF